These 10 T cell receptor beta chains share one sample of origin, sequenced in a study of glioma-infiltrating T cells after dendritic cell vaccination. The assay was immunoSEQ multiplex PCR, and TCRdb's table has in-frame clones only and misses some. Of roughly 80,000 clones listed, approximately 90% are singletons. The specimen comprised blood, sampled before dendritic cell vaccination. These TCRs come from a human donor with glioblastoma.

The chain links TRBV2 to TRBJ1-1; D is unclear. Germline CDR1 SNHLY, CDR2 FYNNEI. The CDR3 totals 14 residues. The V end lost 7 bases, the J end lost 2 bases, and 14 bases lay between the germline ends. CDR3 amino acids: CASKMTRLNTEAFF. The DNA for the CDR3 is TGTGCCAGCAAAATGACACGACTAAACACTGAAGCTTTCTTT.

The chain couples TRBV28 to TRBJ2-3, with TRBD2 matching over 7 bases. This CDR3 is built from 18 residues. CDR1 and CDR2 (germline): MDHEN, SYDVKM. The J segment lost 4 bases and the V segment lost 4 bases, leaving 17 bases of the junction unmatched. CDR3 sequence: CASSSPGGGPLRADTQYF. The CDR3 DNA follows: TGTGCCAGCAGTTCCCCGGGGGGAGGGCCTCTTCGCGCAGATACGCAGTATTTT.

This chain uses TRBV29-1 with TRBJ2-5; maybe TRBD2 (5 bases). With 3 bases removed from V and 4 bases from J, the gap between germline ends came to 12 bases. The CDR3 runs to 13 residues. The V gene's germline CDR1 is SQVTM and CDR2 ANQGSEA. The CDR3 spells CSVDPGGVETQYF. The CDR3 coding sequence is TGCAGCGTTGACCCAGGAGGTGTAGAGACCCAGTACTTC. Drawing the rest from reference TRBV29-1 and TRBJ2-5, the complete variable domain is SAVISQKPSRDICQRGTSLTIQCQVDSQVTMMFWYRQQPGQSLTLIATANQGSEATYESGFVIDKFPISRPNLTFSTLTVSNMSPEDSSIYLCSVDPGGVETQYFGPGTRLLVL.

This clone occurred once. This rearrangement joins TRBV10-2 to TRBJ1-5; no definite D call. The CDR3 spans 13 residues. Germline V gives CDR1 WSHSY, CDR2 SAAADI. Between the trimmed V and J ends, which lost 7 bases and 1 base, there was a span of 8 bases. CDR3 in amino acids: CASTGGSNQPQHF. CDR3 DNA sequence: TGCGCCAGCACGGGAGGAAGCAATCAGCCCCAGCATTTT.

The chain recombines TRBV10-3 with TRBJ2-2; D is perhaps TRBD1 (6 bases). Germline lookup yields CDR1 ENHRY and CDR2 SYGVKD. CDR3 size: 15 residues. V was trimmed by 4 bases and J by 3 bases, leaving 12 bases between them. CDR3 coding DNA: TGTGCCATCAGTGGGGTGGGGGCCTACACCGGGGAGCTGTTTTTT. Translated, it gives CAISGVGAYTGELFF.

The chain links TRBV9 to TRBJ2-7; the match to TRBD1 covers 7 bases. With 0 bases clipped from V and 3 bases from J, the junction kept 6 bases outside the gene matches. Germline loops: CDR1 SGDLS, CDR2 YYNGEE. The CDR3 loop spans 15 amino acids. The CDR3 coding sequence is TGTGCCAGCAGCGTAGGGGAACAGGGGTTCTACGAGCAGTACTTC. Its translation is CASSVGEQGFYEQYF.

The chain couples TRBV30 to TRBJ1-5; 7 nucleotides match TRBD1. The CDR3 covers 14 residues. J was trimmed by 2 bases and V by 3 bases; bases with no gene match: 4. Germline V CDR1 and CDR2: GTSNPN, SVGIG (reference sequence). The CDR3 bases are TGTGCCTGGAGGGGTACAGGGGGCAATCAGCCCCAGCATTTT. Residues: CAWRGTGGNQPQHF.

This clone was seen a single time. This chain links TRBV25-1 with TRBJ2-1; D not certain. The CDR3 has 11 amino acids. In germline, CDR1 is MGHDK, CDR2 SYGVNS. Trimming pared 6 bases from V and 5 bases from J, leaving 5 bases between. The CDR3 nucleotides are TGTGCCAGCAGACTCGACAATGAGCAGTTCTTC. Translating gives CASRLDNEQFF.

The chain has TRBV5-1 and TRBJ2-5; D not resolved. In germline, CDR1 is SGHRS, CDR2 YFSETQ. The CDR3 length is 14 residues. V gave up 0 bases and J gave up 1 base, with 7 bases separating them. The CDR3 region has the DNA TGCGCCAGCAGCTTGGCGGCAGGCCAAGAGACCCAGTACTTC. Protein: CASSLAAGQETQYF.

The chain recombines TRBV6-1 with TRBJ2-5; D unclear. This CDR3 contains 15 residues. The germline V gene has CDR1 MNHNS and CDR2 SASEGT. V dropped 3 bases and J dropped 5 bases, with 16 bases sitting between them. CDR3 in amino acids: CASSEGRSRLETQYF. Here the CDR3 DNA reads TGTGCCAGCAGTGAGGGCCGATCTCGCCTGGAGACCCAGTACTTC.